This TCR beta chain was recovered during a study of vaccination effects on CD4 cells after COVID-19. The ends were cut back, 4 bases at V and 8 bases at J, with 24 bases in the middle. Germline-derived CDR1 and CDR2 are SGHRS and YFSETQ. This CDR3 contains 16 residues. With regard to this clone: Its specificity is not known.

Only in-frame clones appear in the TCRdb table, and some are missing; sequencing was by immunoSEQ multiplex PCR. The sample has tens of thousands of clones; about 71% are singletons. When roughly eleven days of culture had elapsed, CD4+ T cells were isolated. People in the vaccine group had not been infected with SARS-CoV-2 before, and their nucleocapsid antibodies were negative. The sequence derives from a human donor who received a COVID-19 vaccine. The chain is built from TRBV5-1 and TRBJ1-2; possible D gene TRBD1, 6 bases. Sequencing was performed on CD4+ T cells from PBMCs cultured without peptide, taken before COVID-19 vaccination. The CDR3 here is CASSPTTGHNKGGYTF. CDR3 DNA sequence: TGCGCCAGCAGCCCAACGACAGGCCACAATAAGGGGGGCTACACCTTC.